The TCR beta chain described here comes from a study of PD-1 blockade in mismatch repair-deficient tumors. Study background: Patients had eleven to twelve mismatch repair-deficient cancer types and were previously treated and progressing. Study conclusions and caveats: Tumor-resident clones, often undetectable pretreatment in blood, expanded then contracted after pembrolizumab.

Libraries were prepared by immunoSEQ multiplex PCR; TCRdb keeps only in-frame clonotypes and omits some of them. The table includes tens of thousands of clones, approximately 80% detected once. V lost 7 bases and J 3 bases, leaving 10 bases between the germline ends. Germline loops: CDR1 SQVTM, CDR2 ANQGSEA. The CDR3 runs to 11 residues. All patients were mismatch repair deficient, assessed by either PCR or immunohistochemistry. TCRs were sequenced from a few patients responding to pembrolizumab. On this clone: Antigen: not known.

Sequenced material: peripheral blood, taken 44 weeks after starting pembrolizumab. The V gene is TRBV29-1, the J gene TRBJ2-7; D is possibly TRBD1 (6 bases). This sequence originates from an adult with mismatch repair-deficient cancer. For the CDR3, the DNA is TGCAGCGCATACAGGGACTACGAGCAGTACTTC. It encodes CSAYRDYEQYF.